Below, one T cell receptor (beta chain) is given with its context. CDR3 length: 16 amino acids. CDR1 MNHEY and CDR2 SVGEGT come from the germline V gene. With 4 bases clipped from V and 4 bases from J, the junction kept 6 bases outside the gene matches. The sample comes from a study of blood T cell repertoires in COVID-19. In the original workflow: Estimation of nucleated cell counts relied on the amplification of reference gene primers. Profiling relied on immunoSEQ multiplex PCR, and the TCRdb table lists in-frame clones only, not all of them. V and J calls and clone size come straight from that table; D and trimming were deduced from the DNA. The sample has approximately 96,000 clones, roughly 90% seen once; the top ten hold about 1.8%.

The sequencing sample was made of peripheral blood. The V and J genes are TRBV6-2 or TRBV6-3 and TRBJ2-3; 12 bases agree with TRBD2. The TCR originated in a man between 60 and 75 years old with acute or convalescent COVID-19. CDR3 bases: TGTGCCAGCAGTTTCCGACTAGCGGGAGCGGCAGATACGCAGTATTTT. It translates to CASSFRLAGAADTQYF.